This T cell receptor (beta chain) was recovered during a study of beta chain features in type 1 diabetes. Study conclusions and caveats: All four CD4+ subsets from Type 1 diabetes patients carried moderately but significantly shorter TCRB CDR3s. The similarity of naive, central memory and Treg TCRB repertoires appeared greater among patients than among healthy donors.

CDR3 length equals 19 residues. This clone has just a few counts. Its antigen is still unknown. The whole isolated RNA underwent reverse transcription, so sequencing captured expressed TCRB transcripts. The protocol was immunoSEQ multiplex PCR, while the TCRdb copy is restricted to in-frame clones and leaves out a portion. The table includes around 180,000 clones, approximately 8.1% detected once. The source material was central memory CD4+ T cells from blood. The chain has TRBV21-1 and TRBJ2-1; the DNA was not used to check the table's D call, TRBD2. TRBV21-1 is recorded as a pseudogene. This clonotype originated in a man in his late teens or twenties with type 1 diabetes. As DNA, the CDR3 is TGTGCCAGCAGACTTCTAACCCGGGCTCACGAGGGTTCCTACAATGAGCAGTTCTTC. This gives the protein CASRLLTRAHEGSYNEQFF.